This T cell receptor beta chain came from a study of cytotoxic CD8 clonotypes in ibrutinib-treated CLL. Notes on the study in general: Baseline-level clonality went beyond age-matched healthy donors and moved in step with circulating CD8+ T-cell counts. Contraction or stability on treatment characterized the public clonotypes, which were uncommon.

Investigators sought sequencing depths of between 1 in 200,000 and 1 in 1 million T cells. Sequencing was performed with immunoSEQ multiplex PCR; in TCRdb, only in-frame clones are kept and a portion is missing. The profile covers about 140,000 clones, with approximately 80% appearing a single time and roughly a quarter taken by the ten largest. The CDR3 contains 14 residues. CDR1 and CDR2 (germline): SGHAT, FQNNGV. V was pared by 0 bases and J by 1 base, with 6 bases between. Cryopreserved PBMCs were the source of 1.5 to 2.5 micrograms of genomic DNA, which went to TCR beta libraries. As concerns this clone: No antigen is known for it.

The clonotype was recovered from a human donor with chronic lymphocytic leukemia. The chain is built from TRBV11-2 and TRBJ2-5; D remains ambiguous. This sample comprised PBMCs, obtained after 12 months of ibrutinib treatment. The CDR3 region is CASSLDLIQETQYF. CDR3 nucleotide sequence: TGTGCCAGCAGCTTAGACCTAATCCAAGAGACCCAGTACTTC.